The next 5 T cell receptor beta chains were all read from a single sample in a study of immune evolution from preneoplasia to lung adenocarcinoma (dated by TCRdb to the early 2020s). The library was produced with the immunoSEQ multiplex PCR assay. What TCRdb holds here is the immuneACCESS table cut down to in-frame rearrangements. Part of the clones is not present; checked against another copy, under half of the missing clones reflect an unresolved V gene, and the others are unexplained. This sample gives some 6,100 clones in total; roughly 88% of them show up just once. Of the sample, 2.5% to 3% falls within the top ten clones. Sequencing was done on a sample of FFPE lung adenocarcinoma in situ tissue. The cell subset or site label, as the study defines it: preinvasive adenocarcinoma in situ (AIS). These receptors were obtained from a donor of 70 years or more with lung adenocarcinoma.

This clone occurred a few times. The chain is built from TRBV11-3 and TRBJ2-1, with D maybe TRBD1 (5 bases). The V end was cut by 1 base, the J end by 5 bases, with 12 bases between. This CDR3 region has 15 residues. Per germline, CDR1 SGHNT and CDR2 YENEEA. The CDR3, as DNA: TGTGCCAGCAGCTTAGGCAGGGAACTCAACAATGAGCAGTTCTTC. This codes for CASSLGRELNNEQFF.

V is TRBV5-1 and J is TRBJ1-2, with D possibly TRBD1 on 5 matching bases. The CDR3 contains 13 residues. Per germline, CDR1 SGHRS and CDR2 YFSETQ. Trimming stripped 5 bases from V and 2 bases from J, with 10 bases between. The CDR3 region has the DNA TGCGCCAGCAGGTTAGACAGAAACTATGGCTACACCTTC. It translates to CASRLDRNYGYTF.

The chain is built from TRBV18 and TRBJ1-1; D not resolved. CDR3 length: 16 amino acids. Trimming removed 2 bases from V and 0 bases from J, with 13 bases in between. Germline-derived CDR1 and CDR2 are KGHSH and LQKENI. CDR3 amino acids: CASSPTAGTMNTEAFF. The CDR3 DNA reads as TGTGCCAGCTCACCAACCGCAGGAACTATGAACACTGAAGCTTTCTTT.

CDR3: CASSLVVGANTGELFF. The CDR3 bases are TGCGCCAGCAGCTTGGTGGTGGGAGCGAACACCGGGGAGCTGTTTTTT. The chain recombines TRBV5-1 with TRBJ2-2; possible D gene TRBD2, 5 bases. This CDR3 comprises 16 residues. Germline CDR1 and CDR2: SGHRS and YFSETQ. Trimming shortened V by 0 bases and J by 0 bases, and 9 bases separated the two germline ends.

The gene calls are TRBV7-2 and TRBJ2-1; maybe TRBD2 (6 bases). Germline V CDR1 and CDR2: SGHTA, FQGNSA. The CDR3 is made up of 15 amino acids. Trimming left V 5 bases short and J 1 base short, with 12 bases between. The CDR3 sequence: CASSPSGRSYNEQFF. The CDR3 DNA reads as TGTGCCAGCAGCCCCAGCGGGCGATCCTACAATGAGCAGTTCTTC.